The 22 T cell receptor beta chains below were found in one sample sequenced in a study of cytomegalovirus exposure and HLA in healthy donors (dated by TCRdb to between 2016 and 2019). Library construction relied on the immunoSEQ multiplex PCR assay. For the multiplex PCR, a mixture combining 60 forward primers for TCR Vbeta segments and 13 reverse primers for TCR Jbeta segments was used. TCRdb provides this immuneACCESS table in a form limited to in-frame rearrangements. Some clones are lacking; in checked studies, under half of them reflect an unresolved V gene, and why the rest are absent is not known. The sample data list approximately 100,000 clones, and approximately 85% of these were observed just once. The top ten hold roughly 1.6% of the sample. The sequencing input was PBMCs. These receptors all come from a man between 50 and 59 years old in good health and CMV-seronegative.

The CDR3 region is CASRGAGEQFF. CDR3 coding DNA: TGCGCCAGCCGGGGGGCCGGAGAGCAGTTCTTC. This chain joins TRBV10-1 and TRBJ2-1; weak D call: TRBD2 (7 bases). The germline gives CDR1 WNHNN, CDR2 SYGVQD (reference sequence). The CDR3 contains 11 residues. The ends were cut back, 8 bases at V and 10 bases at J, with 12 bases in the middle.

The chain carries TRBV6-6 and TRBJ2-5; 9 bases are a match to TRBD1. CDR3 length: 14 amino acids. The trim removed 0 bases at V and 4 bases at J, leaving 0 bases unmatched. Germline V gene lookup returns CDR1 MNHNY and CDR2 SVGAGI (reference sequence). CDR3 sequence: CASSYSTGGETQYF. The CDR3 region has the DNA TGTGCCAGCAGTTACTCGACAGGGGGAGAGACCCAGTACTTC.

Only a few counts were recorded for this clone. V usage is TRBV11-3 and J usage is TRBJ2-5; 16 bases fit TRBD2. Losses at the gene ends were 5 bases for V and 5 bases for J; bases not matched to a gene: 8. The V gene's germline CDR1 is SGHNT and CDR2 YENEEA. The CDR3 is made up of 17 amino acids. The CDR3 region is CASSRGTSGGARETQYF. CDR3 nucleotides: TGTGCCAGCAGCCGGGGGACTAGCGGGGGGGCCAGGGAGACCCAGTACTTC.

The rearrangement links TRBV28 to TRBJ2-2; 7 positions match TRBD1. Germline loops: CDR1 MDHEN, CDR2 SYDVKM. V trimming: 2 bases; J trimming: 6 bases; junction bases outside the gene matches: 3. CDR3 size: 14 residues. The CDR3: CASSLRTGAGELFF. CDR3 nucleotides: TGTGCCAGCAGTTTAAGGACAGGTGCCGGGGAGCTGTTTTTT. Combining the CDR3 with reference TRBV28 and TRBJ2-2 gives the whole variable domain DVKVTQSSRYLVKRTGEKVFLECVQDMDHENMFWYRQDPGLGLRLIYFSYDVKMKEKGDIPEGYSVSREKKERFSLILESASTNQTSMYLCASSLRTGAGELFFGEGSRLTVL.

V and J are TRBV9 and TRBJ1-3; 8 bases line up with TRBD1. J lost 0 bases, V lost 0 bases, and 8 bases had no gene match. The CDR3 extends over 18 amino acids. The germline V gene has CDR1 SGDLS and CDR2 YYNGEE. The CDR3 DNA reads TGTGCCAGCAGCGTAGCTGAAGGACAGGGAGTCTCTGGAAACACCATATATTTT. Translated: CASSVAEGQGVSGNTIYF.

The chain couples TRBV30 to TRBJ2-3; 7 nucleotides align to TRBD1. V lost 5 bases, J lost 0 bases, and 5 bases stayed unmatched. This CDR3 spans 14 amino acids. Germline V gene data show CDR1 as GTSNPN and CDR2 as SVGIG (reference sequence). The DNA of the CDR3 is TGTGCCTGGGGACAGGCCGTTAGCACAGATACGCAGTATTTT. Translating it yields CAWGQAVSTDTQYF.

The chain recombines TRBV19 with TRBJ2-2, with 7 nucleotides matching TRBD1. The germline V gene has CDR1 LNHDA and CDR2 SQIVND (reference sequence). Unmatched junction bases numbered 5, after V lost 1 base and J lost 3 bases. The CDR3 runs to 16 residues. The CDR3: CASSIARGPYTGELFF. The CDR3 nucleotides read TGTGCCAGTAGTATAGCAAGGGGGCCCTACACCGGGGAGCTGTTTTTT.

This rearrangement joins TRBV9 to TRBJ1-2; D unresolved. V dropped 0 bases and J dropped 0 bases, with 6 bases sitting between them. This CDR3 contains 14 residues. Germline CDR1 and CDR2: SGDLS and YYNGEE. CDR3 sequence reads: CASSVGQANYGYTF. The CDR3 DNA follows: TGTGCCAGCAGCGTAGGTCAGGCTAACTATGGCTACACCTTC. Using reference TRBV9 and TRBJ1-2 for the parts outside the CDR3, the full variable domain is DSGVTQTPKHLITATGQRVTLRCSPRSGDLSVYWYQQSLDQGLQFLIQYYNGEERAKGNILERFSAQQFPDLHSELNLSSLELGDSALYFCASSVGQANYGYTFGSGTRLTVV.

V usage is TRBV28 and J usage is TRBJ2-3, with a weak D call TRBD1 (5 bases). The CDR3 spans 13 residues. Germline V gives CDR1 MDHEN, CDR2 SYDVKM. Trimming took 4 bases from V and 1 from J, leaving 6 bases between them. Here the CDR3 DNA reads TGTGCCAGCAGTTCGACAGGCACAGATACGCAGTATTTT. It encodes CASSSTGTDTQYF.

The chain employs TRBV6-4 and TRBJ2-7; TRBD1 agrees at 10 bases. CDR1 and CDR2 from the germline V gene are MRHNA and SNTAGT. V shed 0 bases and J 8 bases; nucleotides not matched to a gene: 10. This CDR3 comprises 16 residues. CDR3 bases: TGTGCCAGCAGTGACTCGAGGACAGGGGGTACTAGCAAGCAGTACGTC. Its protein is CASSDSRTGGTSKQYV.

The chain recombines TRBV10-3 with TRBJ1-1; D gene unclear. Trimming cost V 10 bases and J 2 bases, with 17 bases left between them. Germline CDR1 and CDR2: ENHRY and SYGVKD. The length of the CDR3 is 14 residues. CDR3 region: CASRPNRVNTEAFF. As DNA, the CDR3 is TGTGCCAGCCGACCTAACAGAGTTAACACTGAAGCTTTCTTT.

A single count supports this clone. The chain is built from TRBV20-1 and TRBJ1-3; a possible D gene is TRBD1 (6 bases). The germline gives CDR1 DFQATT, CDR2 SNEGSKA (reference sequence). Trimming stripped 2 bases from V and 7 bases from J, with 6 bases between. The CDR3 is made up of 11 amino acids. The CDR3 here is CSARQGNTIYF. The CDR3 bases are TGCAGTGCTAGACAGGGGAACACCATATATTTT.

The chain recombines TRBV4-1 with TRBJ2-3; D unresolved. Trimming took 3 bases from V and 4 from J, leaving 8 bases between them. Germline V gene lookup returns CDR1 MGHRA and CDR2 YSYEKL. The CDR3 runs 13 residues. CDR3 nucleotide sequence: TGCGCCAGCAGCCAGGCAGGCGCAGATACGCAGTATTTT. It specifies CASSQAGADTQYF.

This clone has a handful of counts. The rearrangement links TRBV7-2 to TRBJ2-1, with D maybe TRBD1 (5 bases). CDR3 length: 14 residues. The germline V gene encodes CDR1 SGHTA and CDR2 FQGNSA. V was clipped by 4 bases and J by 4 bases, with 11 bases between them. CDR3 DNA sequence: TGTGCCAGCAGCTCCCCCCAGGGTTACAATGAGCAGTTCTTC. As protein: CASSSPQGYNEQFF.

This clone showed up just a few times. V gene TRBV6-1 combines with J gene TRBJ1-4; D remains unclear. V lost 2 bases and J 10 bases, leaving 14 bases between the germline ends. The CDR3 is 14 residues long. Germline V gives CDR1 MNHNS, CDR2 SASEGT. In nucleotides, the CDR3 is TGTGCCAGCAGTGAATTGCGGCCGCCTGGAAAACTGTTTTTT. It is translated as CASSELRPPGKLFF.

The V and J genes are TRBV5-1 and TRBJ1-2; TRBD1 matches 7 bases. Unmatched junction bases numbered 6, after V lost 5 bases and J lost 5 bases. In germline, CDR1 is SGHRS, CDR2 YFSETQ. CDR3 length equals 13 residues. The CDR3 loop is CASRTDREYGYTF. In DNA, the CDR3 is TGCGCCAGCAGAACAGACAGGGAGTATGGCTACACCTTC. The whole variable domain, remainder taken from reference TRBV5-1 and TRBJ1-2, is KAGVTQTPRYLIKTRGQQVTLSCSPISGHRSVSWYQQTPGQGLQFLFEYFSETQRNKGNFPGRFSGRQFSNSRSEMNVSTLELGDSALYLCASRTDREYGYTFGSGTRLTVV.

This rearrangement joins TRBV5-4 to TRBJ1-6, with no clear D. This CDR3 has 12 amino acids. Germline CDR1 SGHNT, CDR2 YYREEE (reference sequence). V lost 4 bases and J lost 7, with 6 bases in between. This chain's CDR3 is CASSLINSPLHF. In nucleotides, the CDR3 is TGTGCCAGCAGCCTTATCAATTCACCCCTCCACTTT. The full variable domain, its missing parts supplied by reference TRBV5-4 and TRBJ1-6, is ETGVTQSPTHLIKTRGQQVTLRCSSQSGHNTVSWYQQALGQGPQFIFQYYREEENGRGNFPPRFSGLQFPNYSSELNVNALELDDSALYLCASSLINSPLHFGNGTRLTVT.

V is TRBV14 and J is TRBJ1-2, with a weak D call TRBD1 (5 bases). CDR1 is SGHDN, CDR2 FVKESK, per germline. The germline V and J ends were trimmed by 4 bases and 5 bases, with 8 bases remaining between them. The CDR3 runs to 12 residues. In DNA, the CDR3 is TGTGCCAGCAGCCCAGGGCAGTATGGCTACACCTTC. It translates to CASSPGQYGYTF.

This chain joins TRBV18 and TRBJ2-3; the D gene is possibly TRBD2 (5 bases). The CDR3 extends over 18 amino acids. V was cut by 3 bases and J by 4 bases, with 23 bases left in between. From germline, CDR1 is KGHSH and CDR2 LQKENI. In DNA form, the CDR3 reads TGTGCCAGCTCACCCCAGGTGGGAGCAGCCCTCGAGCCAGATACGCAGTATTTT. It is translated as CASSPQVGAALEPDTQYF.

The CDR3 protein is CASSLDRQIAYEQYV. The CDR3 DNA sequence: TGTGCCAGCAGTTTAGATCGACAGATCGCCTACGAGCAGTACGTC. This chain connects TRBV28 to TRBJ2-7; TRBD1 might be the D (5 bases). Germline V gene data show CDR1 as MDHEN and CDR2 as SYDVKM. Trimming took 2 bases from V and 2 from J, leaving 13 bases between them. The CDR3 sequence is 15 residues long.

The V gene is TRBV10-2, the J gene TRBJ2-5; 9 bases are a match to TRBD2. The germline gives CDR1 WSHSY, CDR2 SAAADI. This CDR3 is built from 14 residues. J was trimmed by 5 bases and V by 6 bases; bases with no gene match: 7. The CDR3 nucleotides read TGCGCCAGCAGGGTAAGACTAGCGGAGGAGACCCAGTACTTC. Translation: CASRVRLAEETQYF.

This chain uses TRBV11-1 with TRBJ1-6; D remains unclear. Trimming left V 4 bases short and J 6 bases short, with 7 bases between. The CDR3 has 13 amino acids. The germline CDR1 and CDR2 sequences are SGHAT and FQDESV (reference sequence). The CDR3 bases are TGTGCCAGCAGCTATAACAGTAATTCACCCCTCCACTTT. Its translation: CASSYNSNSPLHF. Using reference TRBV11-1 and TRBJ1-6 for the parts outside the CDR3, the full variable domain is EAEVAQSPRYKITEKSQAVAFWCDPISGHATLYWYRQILGQGPELLVQFQDESVVDDSQLPKDRFSAERLKGVDSTLKIQPAELGDSAMYLCASSYNSNSPLHFGNGTRLTVT.